These 30 T cell receptor beta chains came from one sample sequenced in a study of cytomegalovirus exposure and HLA in healthy donors. Amplification used 60 Vbeta primers and 13 Jbeta primers. The table came from immunoSEQ multiplex PCR; TCRdb's copy has only in-frame clones and leaves some out. Here the sample spans about 160,000 clones, just under 80% being singletons. Input material: PBMCs. Receptors were obtained from a woman aged 50 to 60 in good health and CMV-seronegative.

This clone turned up a few times. The CDR3 loop is CAGGQGWEQYF. The CDR3 coding sequence is TGTGCCGGGGGACAGGGGTGGGAGCAGTACTTC. The chain uses TRBV2 and TRBJ2-7; TRBD1 matches 10 bases. The CDR3 runs to 11 residues. V lost 11 bases to trimming and J lost 7 bases; unmatched junction nucleotides: 5. From germline, CDR1 is SNHLY and CDR2 FYNNEI. Full variable domain (outside the CDR3, taken from reference TRBV2 and TRBJ2-7): EPEVTQTPSHQVTQMGQEVILRCVPISNHLYFYWYRQILGQKVEFLVSFYNNEISEKSEIFDDQFSVERPDGSNFTLKIRSTKLEDSAMYFCAGGQGWEQYFGPGTRLTVT.

This clone was detected a few times. This rearrangement joins TRBV4-1 to TRBJ2-3; TRBD2 aligns across 10 bases. Trimming cost V 3 bases and J 0 bases; bases outside gene matches: 15. CDR3 length: 20 residues. The V gene's germline CDR1 is MGHRA and CDR2 YSYEKL. CDR3 nucleotides: TGCGCCAGCAGCCACCAAAGGGGGCTAGCGGGGGTACCTAGCACAGATACGCAGTATTTT. Its protein is CASSHQRGLAGVPSTDTQYF.

The genes are TRBV5-6 and TRBJ2-7, with D possibly matching TRBD1 (5 bases). In germline, CDR1 is SGHDT, CDR2 YYEEEE. The germline V and J ends were trimmed by 2 bases and 6 bases, with 18 bases remaining between them. The CDR3 is made up of 15 amino acids. CDR3 sequence: CASSFRASPLLEQYF. Written as DNA, the CDR3 is TGTGCCAGCAGCTTCAGGGCATCCCCTCTCCTCGAGCAGTACTTC.

The chain recombines TRBV27 with TRBJ1-2; 9 bases map to TRBD1. CDR3 length: 15 amino acids. J gave up 5 bases and V 2 bases, and 6 bases lay outside the gene matches. CDR1 and CDR2 (germline): MNHEY, SMNVEV (reference sequence). The CDR3, as DNA: TGTGCCAGCAGTTTAGGACAGGGGTTGGAATATGGCTACACCTTC. Protein product: CASSLGQGLEYGYTF.

This chain uses TRBV9 with TRBJ2-7; 7 nucleotides line up with TRBD2. Germline CDR1 is SGDLS and CDR2 is YYNGEE. V was clipped by 7 bases and J by 0 bases; unmatched bases: 4. The CDR3 runs 13 residues. CDR3 amino acids: CASGAGSSYEQYF. The CDR3 DNA reads as TGTGCCAGCGGAGCGGGGAGCTCCTACGAGCAGTACTTC.

The chain combines TRBV20-1 with TRBJ1-2; TRBD1 might be the D (5 bases). This CDR3 contains 11 residues. With 0 bases removed from V and 7 bases from J, the gap between germline ends came to 6 bases. CDR1 DFQATT and CDR2 SNEGSKA come from the germline V gene (reference sequence). CDR3 protein: CSARETAGYTF. The DNA for the CDR3 is TGCAGTGCTAGAGAGACAGCTGGCTACACCTTC.

The CDR3, as DNA: TGTGCCAGCAGTTTACAGGGGGAGGATCAGCCCCAGCATTTT. This translates into CASSLQGEDQPQHF. V gene TRBV27 combines with J gene TRBJ1-5, with TRBD1 identical over 7 bases. Looked up from germline, CDR1 is MNHEY and CDR2 is SMNVEV (reference sequence). Trimming removed 2 bases from V and 5 bases from J; junction bases left unmatched: 3. This CDR3 spans 14 amino acids.

This clone was recorded a few times. The chain uses TRBV6-5 and TRBJ1-1; no clear D. CDR1 and CDR2 from the germline V gene are MNHEY and SVGAGI. The CDR3 extends over 12 amino acids. Trimming removed 10 bases from V and 1 base from J, with 10 bases in between. CDR3 amino acids: CAIGRGNTEAFF. The CDR3 nucleotides read TGTGCCATCGGACGGGGGAACACTGAAGCTTTCTTT.

This clone was found once. This rearrangement joins TRBV18 to TRBJ1-4; no definite D call. The CDR3 runs 15 residues. The germline V gene has CDR1 KGHSH and CDR2 LQKENI. The germline V and J ends were trimmed by 1 base and 0 bases, with 6 bases remaining between them. For the CDR3, the DNA is TGTGCCAGCTCACCACGTCAGACAACTAATGAAAAACTGTTTTTT. It translates to CASSPRQTTNEKLFF. Using reference TRBV18 and TRBJ1-4 for the parts outside the CDR3, the full variable domain is NAGVMQNPRHLVRRRGQEARLRCSPMKGHSHVYWYRQLPEEGLKFMVYLQKENIIDESGMPKERFSAEFPKEGPSILRIQQVVRGDSAAYFCASSPRQTTNEKLFFGSGTQLSVL.

The chain combines TRBV4-1 with TRBJ2-7, with TRBD2 matching 7 bases. Germline V gene lookup returns CDR1 MGHRA and CDR2 YSYEKL. The CDR3 totals 16 residues. The V segment lost 1 base and the J segment 2 bases; nucleotides outside the gene matches: 8. The CDR3 DNA reads as TGCGCCAGCAGCCAAGTCGGGGGAGCGGGAACCTACGAGCAGTACTTC. Translated: CASSQVGGAGTYEQYF.

The chain links TRBV4-2 to TRBJ1-1; 8 bases agree with TRBD1. V was clipped by 4 bases and J by 0 bases; unmatched bases: 7. The CDR3 is made up of 16 amino acids. Germline V gene lookup returns CDR1 LGHNA and CDR2 YNFKEQ. The CDR3 loop reads CASSPRDRGLNTEAFF. In DNA, the CDR3 is TGTGCCAGCAGCCCCCGCGACAGGGGTTTGAACACTGAAGCTTTCTTT.

In DNA form, the CDR3 reads TGTGCCAGCAGCTCGGGGACTAGCGGGAGGGTAGAGGAGCTGTTTTTT. The encoded protein is CASSSGTSGRVEELFF. The rearrangement links TRBV5-4 to TRBJ2-2, with 16 nucleotides matching TRBD2. CDR1 and CDR2 (germline): SGHNT, YYREEE (reference sequence). Losses at the gene ends were 3 bases for V and 10 bases for J; bases not matched to a gene: 6. The CDR3 length is 16 residues.

The CDR3 here is CASSLYPYYTF. The DNA of the CDR3 is TGTGCCAGCAGCTTGTACCCCTACTACACCTTC. The chain recombines TRBV11-3 with TRBJ1-2; D is uncertain. The CDR3 length is 11 residues. The V end lost 3 bases, the J end lost 10 bases, and 9 bases lay between the germline ends. Germline V gene lookup returns CDR1 SGHNT and CDR2 YENEEA.

This chain uses TRBV7-2 with TRBJ1-1; no definite D call. Germline lookup yields CDR1 SGHTA and CDR2 FQGNSA. Between the trimmed V and J ends, which lost 3 bases and 3 bases, there was a span of 11 bases. The CDR3 length is 14 residues. CDR3 in DNA: TGTGCCAGCAGCTTCACAGTCGTTGACACTGAAGCTTTCTTT. It specifies CASSFTVVDTEAFF.

J is TRBJ2-3 and V is TRBV7-2; perhaps TRBD1 as D (5 bases). The V gene's germline CDR1 is SGHTA and CDR2 FQGNSA. V lost 2 bases and J 2 bases, leaving 17 bases between the germline ends. The CDR3 loop spans 17 amino acids. CDR3 nucleotides: TGTGCCAGCAGCTTACAAGGGGCGCCGATATTCACAGATACGCAGTATTTT. Translating it yields CASSLQGAPIFTDTQYF.

The CDR3 sequence: CATQGGQLFYSNQPQHF. Written as DNA, the CDR3 is TGTGCCACCCAGGGGGGACAGCTATTTTATAGCAATCAGCCCCAGCATTTT. The rearrangement links TRBV10-3 to TRBJ1-5; TRBD1 matches 7 bases. The CDR3 runs to 17 residues. The J segment lost 0 bases and the V segment lost 10 bases, leaving 15 bases of the junction unmatched. The germline CDR1 and CDR2 sequences are ENHRY and SYGVKD.

The chain uses TRBV19 and TRBJ1-3, with D maybe TRBD1 (5 bases). The CDR3 extends over 15 amino acids. Looked up from germline, CDR1 is LNHDA and CDR2 is SQIVND (reference sequence). The V end was cut by 7 bases, the J end by 0 bases, with 13 bases between. This CDR3 is CASTWEGISGNTIYF. The CDR3 DNA sequence: TGTGCCAGTACCTGGGAGGGGATCTCTGGAAACACCATATATTTT.

The chain uses TRBV18 and TRBJ2-1; a weak D match, TRBD2 (6 bases). This CDR3 is built from 13 residues. The germline CDR1 and CDR2 sequences are KGHSH and LQKENI. V dropped 3 bases and J dropped 9 bases, with 12 bases sitting between them. The CDR3, as DNA: TGTGCCAGCTCACCTAATGGGGGAGGTGAGCAGTTCTTC. As protein: CASSPNGGGEQFF.

The rearrangement uses TRBV9 and TRBJ1-3, with no clear D. Looked up from germline, CDR1 is SGDLS and CDR2 is YYNGEE. V was shortened by 0 bases and J by 2 bases, with 6 bases between the two germline ends. The CDR3 loop spans 14 amino acids. CDR3 sequence (DNA): TGTGCCAGCAGCGTAGAGTTAGCTGGAAACACCATATATTTT. Its protein product is CASSVELAGNTIYF.

This clone appeared a few times. V gene TRBV7-6 combines with J gene TRBJ2-3; D unclear. The CDR3 is 13 residues long. V shed 5 bases and J shed 2 bases, with 8 bases lying between them. The germline CDR1 and CDR2 sequences are SGHVS and FNYEAQ. CDR3 amino acids: CASSRVPTDTQYF. CDR3 nucleotides: TGTGCCAGCAGCCGGGTCCCCACAGATACGCAGTATTTT.

The V call is TRBV7-2, the J call TRBJ1-4; perhaps TRBD1 as D (5 bases). This CDR3 spans 15 amino acids. V lost 1 base and J lost 4, with 10 bases in between. CDR1 and CDR2 from the germline V gene are SGHTA and FQGNSA. The chain's CDR3 is CASSLVRAFNEKLFF. Written as DNA, the CDR3 is TGTGCCAGCAGCTTAGTCAGGGCCTTTAATGAAAAACTGTTTTTT.

This sequence joins TRBV7-2 and TRBJ2-1; 7 nucleotides align to TRBD2. V shed 1 base, J shed 4 bases, and the junction held 10 bases outside the gene matches. There are 17 residues in the CDR3. CDR1 SGHTA and CDR2 FQGNSA come from the germline V gene. CDR3 coding DNA: TGTGCCAGCAGCTTAGAAGGTGGCGGGGGACCATACAATGAGCAGTTCTTC. Its protein is CASSLEGGGGPYNEQFF.

The J gene is TRBJ1-1, the V gene TRBV7-3; 9 nucleotides align to TRBD1. The CDR3 totals 15 residues. The J segment lost 6 bases and the V segment lost 8 bases, leaving 13 bases of the junction unmatched. The germline V gene encodes CDR1 SGHTA and CDR2 FQGTGA. DNA of the CDR3: TGTGCCAGCTCCACAACAGGGGGCGGGGGGCCTGAAGCTTTCTTT. Translation: CASSTTGGGGPEAFF.

The gene calls are TRBV5-1 and TRBJ2-5; 8 bases fit TRBD2. The better agreement between TRBJ2-7 and the DNA end casts doubt on the J call. There are 14 residues in the CDR3. Germline V gives CDR1 SGHRS, CDR2 YFSETQ. The CDR3 DNA is TGCGCCAGCAGCACGGTCGGGGGGGCTGCCGAGCAGTACTTC. Protein sequence: CASSTVGGAAEQYF.

The chain recombines TRBV11-3 with TRBJ2-3; possible D gene TRBD1, 6 bases. Germline loops: CDR1 SGHNT, CDR2 YENEEA. The CDR3 has 15 residues. V was pared by 0 bases and J by 2 bases, with 9 bases between. The DNA of the CDR3 is TGTGCCAGCAGCTTAGACGGACAGTTCACAGATACGCAGTATTTT. It is translated as CASSLDGQFTDTQYF.

This chain's CDR3 is CSVLGSSSGETQYF. The CDR3 nucleotides read TGCAGCGTTTTGGGTTCGAGCTCGGGAGAGACCCAGTACTTC. The chain joins TRBV29-1 to TRBJ2-5; D is uncertain. This CDR3 has 14 residues. V lost 5 bases and J lost 4, with 17 bases in between. The germline V gene has CDR1 SQVTM and CDR2 ANQGSEA.

This clone was observed a few times. The V call is TRBV19, the J call TRBJ1-2; 9 bases align to TRBD1. Trimming took 4 bases from V and 2 from J; bases not matched to a gene: 8. The CDR3 runs 16 residues. Germline CDR1 LNHDA, CDR2 SQIVND (reference sequence). CDR3 nucleotides: TGTGCCAGTAGTAAGGACAGGGGCGTTTTCAACTATGGCTACACCTTC. It translates to CASSKDRGVFNYGYTF.

The V gene is TRBV5-4, the J gene TRBJ2-7, with a tentative D call TRBD2 (6 bases). The CDR3 has 14 residues. Looked up from germline, CDR1 is SGHNT and CDR2 is YYREEE (reference sequence). Trimming took 5 bases from V and 3 from J, leaving 15 bases between them. In nucleotides, the CDR3 is TGTGCCAGCAGTAACCGGGACTCCTACTACGAGCAGTACTTC. Its translation: CASSNRDSYYEQYF.

This chain links TRBV5-4 with TRBJ2-5, with D possibly TRBD2 on 6 matching bases. Between the trimmed V and J ends, which lost 5 bases and 4 bases, there was a span of 18 bases. CDR1 and CDR2 (germline): SGHNT, YYREEE (reference sequence). CDR3 length: 15 amino acids. CDR3 sequence (DNA): TGTGCCAGCAGACTCCCCGGGGGTGCCAGAGAGACCCAGTACTTC. It codes for CASRLPGGARETQYF.

The gene calls are TRBV5-4 and TRBJ2-7; TRBD1 matches 9 bases. Germline values: CDR1 SGHNT, CDR2 YYREEE (reference sequence). The CDR3 spans 16 residues. Trimming removed 4 bases from V and 1 base from J; junction bases left unmatched: 9. CDR3 region: CASSPPGQGISYEQYF. DNA of the CDR3: TGTGCCAGCAGCCCCCCGGGACAGGGAATTTCCTACGAGCAGTACTTC. The whole variable domain, filled in from reference TRBV5-4 and TRBJ2-7, reads ETGVTQSPTHLIKTRGQQVTLRCSSQSGHNTVSWYQQALGQGPQFIFQYYREEENGRGNFPPRFSGLQFPNYSSELNVNALELDDSALYLCASSPPGQGISYEQYFGPGTRLTVT.